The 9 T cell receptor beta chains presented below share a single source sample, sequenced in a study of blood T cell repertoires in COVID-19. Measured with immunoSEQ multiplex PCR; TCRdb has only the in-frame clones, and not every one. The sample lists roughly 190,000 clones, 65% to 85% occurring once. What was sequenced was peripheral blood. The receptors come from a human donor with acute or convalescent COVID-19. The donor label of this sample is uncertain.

CDR3: CAWTGLAGGETQYF. In nucleotides, the CDR3 is TGTGCCTGGACGGGACTAGCGGGAGGAGAGACCCAGTACTTC. The chain has TRBV30 and TRBJ2-5, with 15 bases aligning to TRBD2. Germline values: CDR1 GTSNPN, CDR2 SVGIG (reference sequence). Trimming took 4 bases from V and 4 from J; bases not matched to a gene: 1. The CDR3 consists of 14 residues.

CDR3 loop: CASSDTKQMNTEAFF. The CDR3 bases are TGTGCCAGCAGCGATACAAAACAGATGAACACTGAAGCTTTCTTT. V is TRBV3-1 (or the pseudogene TRBV3-2) and J is TRBJ1-1; D is unresolved. Per the germline V gene, CDR1 is LGHDT and CDR2 is YNNKEL (reference sequence). Trimming took off 5 bases at V and 0 bases at J, with 13 bases between the two ends. This CDR3 has 15 amino acids.

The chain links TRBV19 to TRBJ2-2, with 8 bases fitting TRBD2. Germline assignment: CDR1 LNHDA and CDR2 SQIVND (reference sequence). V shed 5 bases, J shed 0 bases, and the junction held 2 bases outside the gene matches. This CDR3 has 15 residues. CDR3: CASSLAGTNTGELFF. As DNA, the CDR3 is TGTGCCAGTAGTTTAGCGGGAACGAACACCGGGGAGCTGTTTTTT.

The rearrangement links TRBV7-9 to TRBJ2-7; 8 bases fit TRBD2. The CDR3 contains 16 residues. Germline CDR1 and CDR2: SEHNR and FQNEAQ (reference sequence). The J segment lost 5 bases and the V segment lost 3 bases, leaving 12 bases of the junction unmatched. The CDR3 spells CASSLTAEPGGNEQYF. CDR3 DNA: TGTGCCAGCAGCTTGACAGCCGAACCGGGAGGGAACGAGCAGTACTTC.

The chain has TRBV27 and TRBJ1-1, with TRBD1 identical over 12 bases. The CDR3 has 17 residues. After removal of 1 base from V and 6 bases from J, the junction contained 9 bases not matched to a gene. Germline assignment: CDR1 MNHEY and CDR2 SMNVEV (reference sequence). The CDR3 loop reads CASSLLGQGAKQAEAFF. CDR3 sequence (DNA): TGTGCCAGCAGTTTATTGGGACAGGGGGCTAAACAGGCTGAAGCTTTCTTT.

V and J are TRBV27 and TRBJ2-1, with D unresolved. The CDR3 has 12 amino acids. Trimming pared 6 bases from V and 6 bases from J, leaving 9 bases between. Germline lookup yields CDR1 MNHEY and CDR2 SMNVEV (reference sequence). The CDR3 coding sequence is TGTGCCAGCAGCCCCTGGAGCAATGAGCAGTTCTTC. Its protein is CASSPWSNEQFF.

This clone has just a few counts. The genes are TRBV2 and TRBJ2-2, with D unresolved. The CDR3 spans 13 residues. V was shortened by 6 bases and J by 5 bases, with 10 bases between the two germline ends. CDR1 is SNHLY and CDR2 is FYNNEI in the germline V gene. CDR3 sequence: CASSRQVTGELFF. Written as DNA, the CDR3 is TGTGCCAGCAGCCGGCAGGTGACCGGGGAGCTGTTTTTT.

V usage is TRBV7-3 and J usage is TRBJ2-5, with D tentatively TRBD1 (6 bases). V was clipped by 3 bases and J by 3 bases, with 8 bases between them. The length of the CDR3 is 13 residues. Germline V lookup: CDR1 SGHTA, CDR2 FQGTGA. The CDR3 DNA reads TGTGCCAGCAGCTTCACAGGGAAAGAGACCCAGTACTTC. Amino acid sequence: CASSFTGKETQYF.

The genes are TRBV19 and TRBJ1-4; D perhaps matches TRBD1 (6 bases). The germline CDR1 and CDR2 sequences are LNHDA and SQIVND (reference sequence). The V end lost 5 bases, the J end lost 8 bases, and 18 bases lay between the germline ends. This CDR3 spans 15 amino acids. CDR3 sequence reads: CASSALGGRKEKLFF. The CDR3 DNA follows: TGTGCCAGTAGTGCCCTGGGGGGGCGCAAAGAAAAACTGTTTTTT.